This TCR beta chain was sequenced in a study of CD8 T cells in Susac syndrome (dated by TCRdb to 2018 to 2020). General notes on the study: Repertoire sequencing was used to test whether CD8+ T cell activation and differentiation in Susac syndrome was antigen driven.

This clonotype was seen a handful of times. The target of this receptor is not known. No quality values exist for individual bases; no much larger clone is one base distant. RNA was extracted using the RNeasy kit, and roughly 0.5 to 1 ug of the RNA was reverse transcribed with random hexamers. TCR beta CDR3 regions were amplified with the immunoSEQ multiplex PCR assay covering 54 Vbeta and 13 Jbeta segments. PCR amplification bias was corrected using a synthetic template baseline for primer optimization and computational correction. Regarding the original processing steps: Reads were annotated to V, D and J genes according to IMGT and were analyzed with immunoSEQ Analyzer, with only productive sequences retained. Clonality was computed as one minus Shannon entropy normalized by log2 of the number of productive unique sequences. Public and private clones were assessed among the 100 most prevalent clones of each patient and control. Clones were defined as Susac-specific when absent from the healthy and MS cohorts, from roughly 1,100 published viral clones and from other ImmuneACCESS disease sequences. Clones were called with MiXCR by TCRdb after fastp trimmed the public reads at Q25, and only in-frame beta chains were retained. Identical CDR3 protein sequences are pooled into one entry, listed with their most common genes and DNA. What appears here as the V and J calls and clone size reflects TCRdb's work, not the paper's. This sample comprises some 220,000 distinct CDR3 sequences, roughly 96% of them detected only once. The top ten clones comprise 0.085% to 0.095% of the sample.

Peripheral blood CD8+ and CD4+ T cells from healthy donors, Susac syndrome patients and multiple sclerosis patients were profiled using high-throughput TCR beta sequencing. Treatment-naive patients with stable or active relapsing-remitting disease fulfilling revised McDonald criteria were used as multiple sclerosis controls. Bulk CD8+ and CD4+ T cells were purified magnetically by negative isolation, whereas CD8+ TEMRA cells were enriched by FACS. Blood was drawn into EDTA tubes, processed within 24 hours, and PBMCs were isolated by density gradient centrifugation. PBMCs intended for TCR sequencing were frozen in liquid nitrogen and were later thawed in a 37 degrees C water bath. A purity of at least 90% was achieved for sorted or isolated CD4+, CD8+ and CD8+ TEMRA cells. General conclusions and limits of the study: The study acknowledged that relatively few individuals were included in the TCR sequencing and HLA analysis.

The germline V gene (reference sequence) sets CDR1 to MNHEY and CDR2 to SMNVEV. Its CDR3 holds 11 amino acids, cysteine through phenylalanine. The CDR3 DNA has 33 bases and is translated from base 1. Trimming takes 8 bases from V and 2 bases from J, and the germline ends sit 4 bases apart. The TCR was taken from a human donor with multiple sclerosis. This receptor chain uses TRBV27 and TRBJ2-1; the D gene lacks a confident call. Sequences were obtained from CD4+ T cells from PBMCs. In nucleotide form, the sequence is TGTGCCAGCCGCACCTACAATGAGCAGTTCTTC. Its coded protein is CASRTYNEQFF.